What follows are 14 T cell receptor beta chains derived from one specimen sequenced in a study of glioma-infiltrating T cells after dendritic cell vaccination (dated by TCRdb to the mid-2010s). Library prep was done by the immunoSEQ multiplex PCR assay. Sourced from immuneACCESS, this table was stored by TCRdb with only in-frame sequences that have V and J called. A share of the clones is absent; for the studies checked, an unresolved V gene accounts for under half, and the remainder has no known explanation. The sample table contains just under 100,000 clones; only one count was recorded for over 80% of them. Of the sample, about 5% falls within the top ten clones. The time point label, as the study defines it: after dendritic cell vaccination, including at tumor progression/relapse. The source was blood, collected after dendritic cell vaccination. These receptor sequences come from a human donor with glioblastoma.

The chain carries TRBV30 and TRBJ1-1; 7 nucleotides align to TRBD1. Trimming removed 1 base from V and 0 bases from J; junction bases left unmatched: 5. The CDR3 has 15 amino acids. The germline CDR1 and CDR2 sequences are GTSNPN and SVGIG (reference sequence). The CDR3 region has the DNA TGTGCCTGGAGTGCCACGGGACAGATGAACACTGAAGCTTTCTTT. Translating it yields CAWSATGQMNTEAFF.

The V call is TRBV29-1, the J call TRBJ1-4; D is possibly TRBD1 (5 bases). Trimming stripped 7 bases from V and 6 bases from J, with 18 bases between. This CDR3 spans 14 amino acids. Germline values: CDR1 SQVTM, CDR2 ANQGSEA. CDR3 nucleotides: TGCAGCGCCTCGCCGGGACTGAGTTATGAAAAACTGTTTTTT. Its translation is CSASPGLSYEKLFF.

The J gene is TRBJ1-1, the V gene TRBV13, with 8 bases that match TRBD1. V lost 0 bases and J lost 5; bases outside the gene matches: 8. Germline CDR1 PRHDT, CDR2 FYEKMQ (reference sequence). This CDR3 region has 16 residues. Here the CDR3 DNA reads TGTGCCAGCAGCTTAGGCTTTACAGGGGGGCGGACTGAAGCTTTCTTT. Amino acid sequence: CASSLGFTGGRTEAFF.

The chain is built from TRBV2 and TRBJ2-5; D may be TRBD2 (5 bases). Trimming pared 4 bases from V and 4 bases from J, leaving 10 bases between. Germline CDR1 is SNHLY and CDR2 is FYNNEI. The CDR3 sequence is 13 residues long. The CDR3 loop is CASSAVRGETQYF. For the CDR3, the DNA is TGTGCCAGCAGTGCAGTTCGGGGAGAGACCCAGTACTTC.

This chain joins TRBV10-3 and TRBJ1-5; TRBD1 matches at 8 bases. Germline V gene lookup returns CDR1 ENHRY and CDR2 SYGVKD. V was clipped by 8 bases and J by 5 bases; unmatched bases: 5. The CDR3 is made up of 13 amino acids. The CDR3 nucleotides read TGTGCCATCGGAGGACAGGGCGATCAGCCCCAGCATTTT. Amino acids: CAIGGQGDQPQHF.

Of note for this clone: One end of the junction is discordant with germline, which a read error may explain. The chain combines TRBV9 with TRBJ2-7; D may be TRBD2 (6 bases). The CDR3 loop spans 12 amino acids. Germline V gene lookup returns CDR1 SGDLS and CDR2 YYNGEE. Written as DNA, the CDR3 is TGTGCCAGCAACGTAGGTGGGGGGGAGCAGTACTTC. It translates to CASNVGGGEQYF.

V is TRBV6-1 and J is TRBJ2-5; 9 positions agree with TRBD1. The CDR3 sequence is 14 residues long. Germline V CDR1 and CDR2: MNHNS, SASEGT. Unmatched junction bases numbered 6, after V lost 6 bases and J lost 4 bases. CDR3 region: CASRWTGAGETQYF. The CDR3 DNA sequence: TGTGCCAGCAGGTGGACAGGGGCTGGAGAGACCCAGTACTTC.

This chain links TRBV19 with TRBJ1-1; 7 nucleotides line up with TRBD1. The CDR3 sequence is 14 residues long. Trimming removed 4 bases from V and 4 bases from J; junction bases left unmatched: 6. CDR1 is LNHDA, CDR2 SQIVND, per germline (reference sequence). The CDR3 spells CASSTTGVSTEAFF. The CDR3 bases are TGTGCCAGTAGTACAACAGGGGTCAGCACTGAAGCTTTCTTT.

This chain joins TRBV18 and TRBJ2-2, with TRBD1 matching over 8 bases. After removal of 3 bases from V and 4 bases from J, the junction contained 1 base not matched to a gene. The CDR3 extends over 14 amino acids. Germline-derived CDR1 and CDR2 are KGHSH and LQKENI. CDR3 nucleotides: TGTGCCAGCTCACCCACAGGGGGCACCGGGGAGCTGTTTTTT. Residues: CASSPTGGTGELFF. Full variable domain (rest looked up from reference TRBV18 and TRBJ2-2): NAGVMQNPRHLVRRRGQEARLRCSPMKGHSHVYWYRQLPEEGLKFMVYLQKENIIDESGMPKERFSAEFPKEGPSILRIQQVVRGDSAAYFCASSPTGGTGELFFGEGSRLTVL.

This clone occurred a few times. The chain combines TRBV5-4 with TRBJ2-5; 11 nucleotides line up with TRBD2. Germline V gene data show CDR1 as SGHNT and CDR2 as YYREEE (reference sequence). Germline trimming cut 1 base from V and 3 bases from J; bases unmatched to any gene: 8. The length of the CDR3 is 17 residues. CDR3 protein: CASSLRRTSGGEETQYF. DNA for the CDR3: TGTGCCAGCAGCTTGAGACGAACTAGCGGGGGTGAAGAGACCCAGTACTTC.

The chain carries TRBV2 and TRBJ1-2; a weak D match, TRBD1 (5 bases). The CDR3 loop spans 13 amino acids. The V gene's germline CDR1 is SNHLY and CDR2 FYNNEI. The ends were cut back, 1 base at V and 5 bases at J, with 8 bases in the middle. CDR3: CASSEVGAYGYTF. CDR3 bases: TGTGCCAGCAGTGAAGTAGGGGCGTATGGCTACACCTTC.

The gene calls are TRBV9 and TRBJ1-2; maybe TRBD1 (5 bases). CDR1 and CDR2 from the germline V gene are SGDLS and YYNGEE. CDR3 length: 14 residues. V shed 0 bases and J shed 3 bases, with 9 bases lying between them. CDR3 bases: TGTGCCAGCAGCGTAGCAGGGAGGGACTATGGCTACACCTTC. Its translation: CASSVAGRDYGYTF.

V and J are TRBV19 and TRBJ1-2; unclear D gene. CDR1 and CDR2 from the germline V gene are LNHDA and SQIVND (reference sequence). With 0 bases removed from V and 4 bases from J, the gap between germline ends came to 3 bases. The CDR3 is 12 amino acids. This CDR3 is CASSIDLYGYTF. The DNA of the CDR3 is TGTGCCAGTAGTATAGACCTCTATGGCTACACCTTC.

CDR3 in amino acids: CASTYSGELFF. The DNA of the CDR3 is TGTGCCAGCACTTATTCCGGGGAGCTGTTTTTT. The genes are TRBV6-1 and TRBJ2-2; D unresolved. The germline CDR1 and CDR2 sequences are MNHNS and SASEGT. The germline V and J ends were trimmed by 7 bases and 6 bases, with 6 bases remaining between them. CDR3 length: 11 residues.